Sequencing of this T cell receptor beta chain was carried out in a study of OX40 agonist ivuxolimab in advanced cancers. For the study at large: Patient treatment consisted of intravenous ivuxolimab administration every 2 weeks at 0.01 to 10 mg/kg.

This table comes from immunoSEQ multiplex PCR, and its TCRdb copy is limited to in-frame clones, with some not included. The profile shows about 99,000 clones, roughly 95% of them singletons. V dropped 4 bases and J dropped 3; count of bases not matched to a gene: 8. The CDR3 contains 15 residues. Whole-study findings and limits: The investigators did not determine what antigen specificity the expanded peripheral T cells had.

This clone has just one count. The antigen remains undetermined. This receptor was obtained from an adult with an advanced solid tumor such as melanoma, head and neck, liver or kidney cancer. This chain connects TRBV23-1 to TRBJ2-7; 8 bases map to TRBD2. TRBV23-1 is an open reading frame whose function is uncertain. Sample: CD4+ or CD8+ T cells sorted from blood, taken in a trial of the OX40 agonist ivuxolimab. This chain's CDR3 is CASSPIGGVGYEQYF. In DNA, the CDR3 is TGCGCCAGCAGTCCGATCGGGGGGGTTGGCTACGAGCAGTACTTC.